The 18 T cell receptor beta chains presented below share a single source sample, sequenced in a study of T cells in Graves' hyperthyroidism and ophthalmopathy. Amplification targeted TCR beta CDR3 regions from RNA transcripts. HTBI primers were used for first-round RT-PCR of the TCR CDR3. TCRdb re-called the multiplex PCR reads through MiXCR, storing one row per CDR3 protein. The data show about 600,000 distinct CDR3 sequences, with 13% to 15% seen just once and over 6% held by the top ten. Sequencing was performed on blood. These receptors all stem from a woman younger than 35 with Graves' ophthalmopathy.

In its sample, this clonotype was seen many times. The CDR3 DNA follows: TGTGCCAGCAGCTTTGGAGGGGGCATCACTGAAGCTTTCTTT. Residues: CASSFGGGITEAFF. The rearrangement uses TRBV7-9 and TRBJ1-1; 7 nucleotides agree with TRBD1. Germline CDR1 reads SEHNR; CDR2 reads FQNEAQ (reference sequence). This CDR3 comprises 14 residues. The junction had 5 bases not matched to a gene; V was cut back by 3 bases and J by 4 bases. Drawing the rest from reference TRBV7-9 and TRBJ1-1, the complete variable domain is DTGVSQNPRHKITKRGQNVTFRCDPISEHNRLYWYRQTLGQGPEFLTYFQNEAQLEKSRLLSDRFSAERPKGSFSTLEIQRTEQGDSAMYLCASSFGGGITEAFFGQGTRLTVV.

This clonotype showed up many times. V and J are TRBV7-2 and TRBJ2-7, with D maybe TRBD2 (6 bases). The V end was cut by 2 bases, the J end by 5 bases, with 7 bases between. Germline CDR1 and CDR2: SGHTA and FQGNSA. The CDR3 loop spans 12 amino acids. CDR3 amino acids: CASSLWGDEQYF. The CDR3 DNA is TGTGCCAGCAGCTTATGGGGGGACGAGCAGTACTTC.

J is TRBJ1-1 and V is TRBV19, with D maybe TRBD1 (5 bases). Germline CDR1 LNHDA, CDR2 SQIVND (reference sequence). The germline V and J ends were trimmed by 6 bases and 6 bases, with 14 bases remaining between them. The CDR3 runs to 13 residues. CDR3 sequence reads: CASRSKGTPEAFF. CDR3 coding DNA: TGTGCCAGTAGGAGTAAAGGGACCCCTGAAGCTTTCTTT.

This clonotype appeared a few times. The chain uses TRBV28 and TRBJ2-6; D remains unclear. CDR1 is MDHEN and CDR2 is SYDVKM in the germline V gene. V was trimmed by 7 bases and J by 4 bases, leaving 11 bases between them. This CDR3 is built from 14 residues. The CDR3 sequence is CASMVGNGANVLTF. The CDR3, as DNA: TGTGCCAGCATGGTGGGGAACGGGGCCAACGTCCTGACTTTC. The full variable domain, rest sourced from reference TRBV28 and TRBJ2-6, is DVKVTQSSRYLVKRTGEKVFLECVQDMDHENMFWYRQDPGLGLRLIYFSYDVKMKEKGDIPEGYSVSREKKERFSLILESASTNQTSMYLCASMVGNGANVLTFGAGSRLTVL.

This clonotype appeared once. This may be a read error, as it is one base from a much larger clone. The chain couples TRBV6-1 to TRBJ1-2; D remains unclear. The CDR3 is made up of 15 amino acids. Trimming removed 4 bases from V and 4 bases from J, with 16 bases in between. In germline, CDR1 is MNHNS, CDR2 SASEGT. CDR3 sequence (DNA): TGTGCCAGCAGTGGCCACAGCTTGACGGGCTATGGCTACACCTTC. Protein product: CASSGHSLTGYGYTF.

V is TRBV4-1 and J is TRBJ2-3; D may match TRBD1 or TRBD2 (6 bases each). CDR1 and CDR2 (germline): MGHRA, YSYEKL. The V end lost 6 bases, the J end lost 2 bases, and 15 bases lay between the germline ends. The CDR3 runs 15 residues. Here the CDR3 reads CASRQGWRDTDTQYF. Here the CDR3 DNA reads TGCGCCAGCAGACAGGGATGGAGGGACACAGATACGCAGTATTTT.

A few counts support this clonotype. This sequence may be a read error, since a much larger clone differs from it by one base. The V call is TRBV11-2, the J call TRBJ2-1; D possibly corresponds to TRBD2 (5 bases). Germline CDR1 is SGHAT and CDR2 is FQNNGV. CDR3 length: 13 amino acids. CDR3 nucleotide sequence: TGTGCCGGCAGTCTACCCTCGGGGAATGAGCAGTTCTTC. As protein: CAGSLPSGNEQFF.

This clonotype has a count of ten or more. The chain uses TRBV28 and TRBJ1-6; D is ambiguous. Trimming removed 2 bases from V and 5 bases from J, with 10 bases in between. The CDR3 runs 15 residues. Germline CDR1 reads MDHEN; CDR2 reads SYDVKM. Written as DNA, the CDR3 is TGTGCCAGCAGTTTAGGGGTCCTAAATAATTCACCCCTCCACTTT. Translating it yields CASSLGVLNNSPLHF.

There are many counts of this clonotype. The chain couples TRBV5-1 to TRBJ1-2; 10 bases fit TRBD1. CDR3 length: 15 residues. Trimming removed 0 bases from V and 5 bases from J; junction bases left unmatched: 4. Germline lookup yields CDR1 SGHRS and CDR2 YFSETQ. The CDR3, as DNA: TGCGCCAGCAGCTTGGAGTCGGGACAGGGGTATGGCTACACCTTC. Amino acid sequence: CASSLESGQGYGYTF. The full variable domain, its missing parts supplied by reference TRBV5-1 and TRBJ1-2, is KAGVTQTPRYLIKTRGQQVTLSCSPISGHRSVSWYQQTPGQGLQFLFEYFSETQRNKGNFPGRFSGRQFSNSRSEMNVSTLELGDSALYLCASSLESGQGYGYTFGSGTRLTVV.

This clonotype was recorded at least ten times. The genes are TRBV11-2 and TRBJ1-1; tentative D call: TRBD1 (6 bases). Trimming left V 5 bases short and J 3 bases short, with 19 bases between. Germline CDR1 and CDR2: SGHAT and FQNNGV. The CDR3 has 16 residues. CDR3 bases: TGTGCCAGCAGCGGAACGGGCAGGGGTTTGTACACTGAAGCTTTCTTT. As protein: CASSGTGRGLYTEAFF.

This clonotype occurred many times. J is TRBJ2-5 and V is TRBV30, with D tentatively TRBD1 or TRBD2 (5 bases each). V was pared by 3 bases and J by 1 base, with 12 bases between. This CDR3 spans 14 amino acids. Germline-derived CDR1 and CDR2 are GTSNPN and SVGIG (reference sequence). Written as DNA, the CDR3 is TGTGCCTGGAGGATCCGGGGCCCCCAAGAGACCCAGTACTTC. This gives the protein CAWRIRGPQETQYF.

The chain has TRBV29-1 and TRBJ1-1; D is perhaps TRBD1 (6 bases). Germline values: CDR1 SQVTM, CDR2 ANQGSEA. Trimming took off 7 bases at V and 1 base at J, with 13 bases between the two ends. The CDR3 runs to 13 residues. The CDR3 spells CSARGVANTEAFF. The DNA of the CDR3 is TGCAGCGCGAGGGGGGTGGCGAACACTGAAGCTTTCTTT.

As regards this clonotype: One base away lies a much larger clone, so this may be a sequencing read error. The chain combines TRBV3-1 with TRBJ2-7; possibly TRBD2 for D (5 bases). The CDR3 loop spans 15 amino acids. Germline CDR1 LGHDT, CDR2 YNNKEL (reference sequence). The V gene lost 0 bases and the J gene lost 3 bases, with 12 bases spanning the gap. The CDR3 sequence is CASSQDVASGYEQYF. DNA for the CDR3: TGTGCCAGCAGCCAAGATGTGGCCAGCGGCTACGAGCAGTACTTC.

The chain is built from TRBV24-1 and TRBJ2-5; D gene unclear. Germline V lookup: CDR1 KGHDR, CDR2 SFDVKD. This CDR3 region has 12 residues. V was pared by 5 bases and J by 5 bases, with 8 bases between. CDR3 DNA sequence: TGTGCCACCAGTGTTTCATCGGAGACCCAGTACTTC. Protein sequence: CATSVSSETQYF.

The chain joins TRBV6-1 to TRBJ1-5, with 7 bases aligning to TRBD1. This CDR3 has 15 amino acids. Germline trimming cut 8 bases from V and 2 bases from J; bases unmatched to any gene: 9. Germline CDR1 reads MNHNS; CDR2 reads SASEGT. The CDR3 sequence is CASSTRQGGNQPQHF. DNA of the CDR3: TGTGCCAGCTCGACACGGCAGGGGGGCAATCAGCCCCAGCATTTT.

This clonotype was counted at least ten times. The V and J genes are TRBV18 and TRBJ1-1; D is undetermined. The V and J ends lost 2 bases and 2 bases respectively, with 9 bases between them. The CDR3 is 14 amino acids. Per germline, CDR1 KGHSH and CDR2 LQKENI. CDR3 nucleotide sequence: TGTGCCAGCTCACCATCGGTAGGAAACACTGAAGCTTTCTTT. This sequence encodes CASSPSVGNTEAFF.

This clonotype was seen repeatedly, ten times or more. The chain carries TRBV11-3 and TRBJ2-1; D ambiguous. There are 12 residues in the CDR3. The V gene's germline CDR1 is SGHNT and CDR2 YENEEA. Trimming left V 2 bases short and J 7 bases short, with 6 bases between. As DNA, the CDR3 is TGTGCCAGCAGCTTAACCGGGAATGAGCAGTTCTTC. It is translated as CASSLTGNEQFF.

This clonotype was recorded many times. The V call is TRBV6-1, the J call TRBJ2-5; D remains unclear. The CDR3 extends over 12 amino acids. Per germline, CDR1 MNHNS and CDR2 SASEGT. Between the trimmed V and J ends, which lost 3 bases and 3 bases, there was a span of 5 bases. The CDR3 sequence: CASSDGEETQYF. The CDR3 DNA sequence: TGTGCCAGCAGTGACGGTGAAGAGACCCAGTACTTC.